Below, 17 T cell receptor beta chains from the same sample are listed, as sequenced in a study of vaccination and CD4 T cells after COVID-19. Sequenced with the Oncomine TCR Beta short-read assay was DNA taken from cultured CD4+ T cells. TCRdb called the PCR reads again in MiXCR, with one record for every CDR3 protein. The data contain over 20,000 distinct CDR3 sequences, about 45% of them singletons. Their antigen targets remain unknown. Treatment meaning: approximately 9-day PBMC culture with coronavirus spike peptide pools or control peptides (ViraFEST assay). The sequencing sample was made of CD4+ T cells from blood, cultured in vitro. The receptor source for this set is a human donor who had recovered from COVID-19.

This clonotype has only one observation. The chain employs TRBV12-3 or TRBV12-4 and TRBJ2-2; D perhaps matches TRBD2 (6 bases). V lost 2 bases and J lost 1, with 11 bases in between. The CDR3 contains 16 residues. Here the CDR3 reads CASSLQIGGNTGELFF. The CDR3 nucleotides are TGTGCCAGCAGTTTACAGATCGGGGGGAACACCGGGGAGCTGTTTTTT.

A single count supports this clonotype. DNA of the CDR3: TGTGCCAGCAGCCGGACTCCCTCATCAGCGGGACCAACCGGGGAGCTGTTTTTT. It specifies CASSRTPSSAGPTGELFF. The J gene is TRBJ2-2, the V gene TRBV4-2; TRBD2 matches 7 bases. The CDR3 contains 18 residues. The germline V gene encodes CDR1 LGHNA and CDR2 YNFKEQ. The trim removed 4 bases at V and 5 bases at J, leaving 16 bases unmatched.

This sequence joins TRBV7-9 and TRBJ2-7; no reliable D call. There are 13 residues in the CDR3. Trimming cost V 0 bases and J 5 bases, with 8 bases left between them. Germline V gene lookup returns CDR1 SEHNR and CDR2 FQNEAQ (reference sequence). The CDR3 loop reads CASSLAQVNEQYF. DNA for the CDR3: TGTGCCAGCAGCTTAGCCCAGGTGAACGAGCAGTACTTC.

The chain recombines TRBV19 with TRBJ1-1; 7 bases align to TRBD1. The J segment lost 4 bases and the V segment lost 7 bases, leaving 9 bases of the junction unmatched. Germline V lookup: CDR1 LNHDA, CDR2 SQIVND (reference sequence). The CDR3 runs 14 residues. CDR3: CASIEQGWGTEAFF. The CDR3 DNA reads TGTGCCAGTATCGAACAGGGGTGGGGCACTGAAGCTTTCTTT.

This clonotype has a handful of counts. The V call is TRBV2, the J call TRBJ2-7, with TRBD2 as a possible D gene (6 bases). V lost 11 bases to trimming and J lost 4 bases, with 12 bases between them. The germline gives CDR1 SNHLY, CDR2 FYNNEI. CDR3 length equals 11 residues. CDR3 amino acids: CASGVAYEQYF. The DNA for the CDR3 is TGTGCCTCGGGGGTAGCATACGAGCAGTACTTC.

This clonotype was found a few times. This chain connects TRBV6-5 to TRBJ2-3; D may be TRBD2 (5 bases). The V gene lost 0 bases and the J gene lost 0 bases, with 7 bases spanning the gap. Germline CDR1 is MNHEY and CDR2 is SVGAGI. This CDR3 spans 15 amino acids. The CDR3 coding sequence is TGTGCCAGCAGTTACTCAGGGAGAAGCACAGATACGCAGTATTTT. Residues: CASSYSGRSTDTQYF.

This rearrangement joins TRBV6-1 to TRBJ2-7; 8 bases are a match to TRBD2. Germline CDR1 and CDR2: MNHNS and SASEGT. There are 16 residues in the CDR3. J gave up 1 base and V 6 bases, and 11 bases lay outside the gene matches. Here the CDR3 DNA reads TGTGCCAGCAGCTTGGAACGGGCTAGCGGGTCCTACGAGCAGTACTTC. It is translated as CASSLERASGSYEQYF.

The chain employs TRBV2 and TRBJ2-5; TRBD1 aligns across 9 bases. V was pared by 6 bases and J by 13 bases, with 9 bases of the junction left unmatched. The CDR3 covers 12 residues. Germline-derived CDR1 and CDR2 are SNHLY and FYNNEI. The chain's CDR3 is CASSLYRGLLYF. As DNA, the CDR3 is TGTGCCAGCAGCCTATACAGGGGGCTCCTGTACTTC. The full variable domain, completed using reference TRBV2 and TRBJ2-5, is EPEVTQTPSHQVTQMGQEVILRCVPISNHLYFYWYRQILGQKVEFLVSFYNNEISEKSEIFDDQFSVERPDGSNFTLKIRSTKLEDSAMYFCASSLYRGLLYFGPGTRLLVL.

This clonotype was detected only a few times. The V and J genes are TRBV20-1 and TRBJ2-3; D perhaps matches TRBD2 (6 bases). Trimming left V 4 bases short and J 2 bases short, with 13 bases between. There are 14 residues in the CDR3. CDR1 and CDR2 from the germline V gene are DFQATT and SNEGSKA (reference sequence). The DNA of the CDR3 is TGCAGTGCTACTAGGGACTCCGCCACAGATACGCAGTATTTT. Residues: CSATRDSATDTQYF.

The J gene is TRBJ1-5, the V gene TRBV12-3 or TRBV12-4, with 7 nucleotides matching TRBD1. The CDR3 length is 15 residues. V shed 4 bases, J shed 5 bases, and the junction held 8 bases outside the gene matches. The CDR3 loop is CASSWGTVQYQPQHF. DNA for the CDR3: TGTGCCAGCAGTTGGGGGACAGTCCAATATCAGCCCCAGCATTTT.

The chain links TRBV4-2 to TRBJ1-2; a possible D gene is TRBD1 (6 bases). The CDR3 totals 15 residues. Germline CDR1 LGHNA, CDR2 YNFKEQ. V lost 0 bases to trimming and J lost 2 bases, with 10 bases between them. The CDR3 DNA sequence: TGTGCCAGCAGCCAAGAAGGGGGAACGAACTATGGCTACACCTTC. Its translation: CASSQEGGTNYGYTF.

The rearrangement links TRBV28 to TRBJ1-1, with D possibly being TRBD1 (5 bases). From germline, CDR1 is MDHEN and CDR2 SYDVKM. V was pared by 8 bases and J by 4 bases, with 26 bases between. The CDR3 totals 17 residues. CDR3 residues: CASLLSGLRGALTEAFF. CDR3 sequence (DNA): TGTGCCAGCCTACTTTCGGGGTTGAGGGGCGCGCTCACTGAAGCTTTCTTT.

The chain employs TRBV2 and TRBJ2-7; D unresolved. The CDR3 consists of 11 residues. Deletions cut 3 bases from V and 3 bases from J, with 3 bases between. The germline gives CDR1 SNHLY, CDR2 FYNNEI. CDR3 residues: CASSEVYEQYF. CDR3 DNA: TGTGCCAGCAGTGAGGTCTACGAGCAGTACTTC.

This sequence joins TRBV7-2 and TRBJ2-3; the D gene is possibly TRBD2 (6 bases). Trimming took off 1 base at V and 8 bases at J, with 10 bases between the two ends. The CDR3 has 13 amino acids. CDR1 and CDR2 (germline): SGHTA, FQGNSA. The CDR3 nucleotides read TGTGCCAGCAGCTTAGGGGCGGGAATTACGCAGTATTTT. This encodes CASSLGAGITQYF.

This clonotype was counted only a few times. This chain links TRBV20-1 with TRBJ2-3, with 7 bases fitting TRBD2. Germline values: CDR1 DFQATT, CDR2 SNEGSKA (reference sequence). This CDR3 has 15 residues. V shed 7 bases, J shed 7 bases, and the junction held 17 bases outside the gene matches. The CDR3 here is CSGSLRDYGGNTQYF. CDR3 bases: TGCAGTGGATCTTTGCGGGACTACGGTGGAAATACGCAGTATTTT.

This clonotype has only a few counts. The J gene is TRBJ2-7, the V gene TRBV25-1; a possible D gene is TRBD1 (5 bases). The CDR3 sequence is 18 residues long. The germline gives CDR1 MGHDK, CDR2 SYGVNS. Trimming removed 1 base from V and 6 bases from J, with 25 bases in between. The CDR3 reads CASSEWSFTGPGWVEQYF. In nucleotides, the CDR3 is TGTGCCAGCAGTGAATGGTCCTTTACAGGACCAGGGTGGGTCGAGCAGTACTTC.

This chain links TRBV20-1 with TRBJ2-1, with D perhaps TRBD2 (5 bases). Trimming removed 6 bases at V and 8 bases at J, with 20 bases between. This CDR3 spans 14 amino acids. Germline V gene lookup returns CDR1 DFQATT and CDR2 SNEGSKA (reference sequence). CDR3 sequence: CSAQRPRAGDEQFF. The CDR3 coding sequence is TGCAGTGCCCAGAGGCCTAGGGCGGGCGATGAGCAGTTCTTC.